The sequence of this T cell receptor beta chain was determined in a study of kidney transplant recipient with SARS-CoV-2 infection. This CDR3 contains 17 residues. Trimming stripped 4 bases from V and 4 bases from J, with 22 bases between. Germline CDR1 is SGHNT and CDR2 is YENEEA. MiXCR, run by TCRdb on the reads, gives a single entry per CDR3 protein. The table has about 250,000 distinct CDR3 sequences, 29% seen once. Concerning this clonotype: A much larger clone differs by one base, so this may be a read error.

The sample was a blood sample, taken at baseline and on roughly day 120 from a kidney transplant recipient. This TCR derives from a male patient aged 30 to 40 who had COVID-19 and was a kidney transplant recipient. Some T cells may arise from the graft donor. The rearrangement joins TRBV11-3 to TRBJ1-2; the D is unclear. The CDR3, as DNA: TGTGCCAGCAGCTGCTTTACCGATCTCAGAAAGACCTATGGCTACACCTTC. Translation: CASSCFTDLRKTYGYTF.